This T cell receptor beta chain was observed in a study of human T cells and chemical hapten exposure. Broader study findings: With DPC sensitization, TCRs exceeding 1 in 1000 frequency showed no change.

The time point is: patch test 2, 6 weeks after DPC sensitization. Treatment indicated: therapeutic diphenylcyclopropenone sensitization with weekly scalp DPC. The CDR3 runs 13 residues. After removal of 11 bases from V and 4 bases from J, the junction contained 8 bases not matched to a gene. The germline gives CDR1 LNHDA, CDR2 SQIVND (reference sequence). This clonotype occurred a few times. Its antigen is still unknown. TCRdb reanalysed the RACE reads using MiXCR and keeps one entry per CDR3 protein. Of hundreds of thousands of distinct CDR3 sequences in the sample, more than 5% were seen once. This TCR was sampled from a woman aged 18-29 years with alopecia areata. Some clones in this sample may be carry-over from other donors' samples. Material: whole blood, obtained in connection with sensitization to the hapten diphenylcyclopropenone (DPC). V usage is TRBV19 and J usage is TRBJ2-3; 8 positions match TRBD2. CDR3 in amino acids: CAAGRAGPDTQYF. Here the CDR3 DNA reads TGTGCCGCCGGGAGGGCCGGACCAGATACGCAGTATTTT.